What follows are 17 T cell receptor beta chains derived from one specimen sequenced in a study of blood T cell repertoires in COVID-19. The table came from immunoSEQ multiplex PCR; TCRdb's copy has only in-frame clones and leaves some out. The sample includes fewer than 250,000 clones, about 90% of them seen just once. What was sequenced was peripheral blood. Receptors were obtained from a woman between 55 and 75 years old with acute or convalescent COVID-19.

This clone was observed once. The chain employs TRBV9 and TRBJ1-2; D gene uncertain. V dropped 0 bases and J dropped 4 bases, with 7 bases sitting between them. This CDR3 spans 13 amino acids. Germline CDR1 SGDLS, CDR2 YYNGEE. CDR3 DNA: TGTGCCAGCAGCGTAGGGTACTTCTATGGCTACACCTTC. It specifies CASSVGYFYGYTF.

The chain employs TRBV7-9 and TRBJ1-2; 7 nucleotides match TRBD1. The germline V gene has CDR1 SEHNR and CDR2 FQNEAQ (reference sequence). V lost 3 bases, J lost 3 bases, and 4 bases stayed unmatched. The CDR3 runs 14 residues. The CDR3 nucleotides read TGTGCCAGCAGCTTGACCGGGACAGACTATGGCTACACCTTC. The encoded protein is CASSLTGTDYGYTF.

V and J are TRBV27 and TRBJ1-2; 9 bases are shared with TRBD1. Trimming cost V 5 bases and J 8 bases; bases outside gene matches: 12. The CDR3 runs to 15 residues. Germline V gene sequence: CDR1 MNHEY, CDR2 SMNVEV (reference sequence). CDR3 coding DNA: TGTGCCAGCAGTGACCGGGACAGGGTAACTCTCGGCTACACCTTC. Translating it yields CASSDRDRVTLGYTF.

The rearrangement links TRBV11-3 to TRBJ1-4; 8 positions agree with TRBD1. Per germline, CDR1 SGHNT and CDR2 YENEEA. The CDR3 sequence is 15 residues long. J gave up 8 bases and V 5 bases, and 10 bases lay outside the gene matches. The CDR3 region has the DNA TGTGCCAGCAGCAAAAGGACAGGGATCGGGGAAAAACTGTTTTTT. Encoded protein: CASSKRTGIGEKLFF.

The chain uses TRBV23-1 and TRBJ1-4; weak D call: TRBD1 (6 bases). TRBV23-1 is an ORF, with its function uncertain. V lost 4 bases, J lost 4 bases, and 16 bases lay in between. The CDR3 runs 16 residues. Here the CDR3 DNA reads TGCGCCAGCAGTCGCGTACCGGGACAAATTAATGAAAAACTGTTTTTT. This encodes CASSRVPGQINEKLFF.

The chain recombines TRBV4-2 with TRBJ1-1, with D perhaps TRBD1 (6 bases). Germline CDR1 is LGHNA and CDR2 is YNFKEQ. V lost 1 base and J 0 bases, leaving 6 bases between the germline ends. This CDR3 contains 14 residues. CDR3 sequence reads: CASSQGTVNTEAFF. CDR3 coding DNA: TGTGCCAGCAGCCAAGGGACAGTGAACACTGAAGCTTTCTTT.

The chain combines TRBV21-1 with TRBJ1-6; the table's TRBD1 call for D was not verified on the DNA. TRBV21-1 is a pseudogene locus. The CDR3 is made up of 15 amino acids. CDR3 DNA sequence: TGTGCCAGCAGTGGGGCGTGGTCTGTTTATTCACCCCTCCACTTT. This sequence encodes CASSGAWSVYSPLHF.

The rearrangement links TRBV5-1 to TRBJ2-7; 12 positions match TRBD2. The CDR3 consists of 15 residues. Germline V gene data show CDR1 as SGHRS and CDR2 as YFSETQ. Losses at the gene ends were 2 bases for V and 4 bases for J; bases not matched to a gene: 4. The CDR3 here is CASSFLAGGPYEQYF. The CDR3 DNA reads as TGCGCCAGCAGCTTCCTAGCGGGGGGGCCATACGAGCAGTACTTC.

This clone was seen a single time. The genes are TRBV2 and TRBJ2-3; 8 bases match TRBD2. The CDR3 contains 14 residues. Per germline, CDR1 SNHLY and CDR2 FYNNEI. Trimming cost V 7 bases and J 6 bases; bases outside gene matches: 9. CDR3 amino acids: CASKSSGSADTQYF. Written as DNA, the CDR3 is TGTGCCAGCAAATCGAGCGGGAGCGCGGATACGCAGTATTTT.

The rearrangement links TRBV7-2 to TRBJ1-1; a possible D gene is TRBD1 (5 bases). The CDR3 loop spans 12 amino acids. Trimming removed 2 bases at V and 8 bases at J, with 9 bases between. Germline lookup yields CDR1 SGHTA and CDR2 FQGNSA. The CDR3 protein is CASSLPTEEAFF. The DNA for the CDR3 is TGTGCCAGCAGCTTACCGACAGAAGAAGCTTTCTTT.

The V gene is TRBV20-1, the J gene TRBJ1-5; weak D call: TRBD1 (5 bases). This CDR3 is 13 amino acids long. CDR1 is DFQATT and CDR2 is SNEGSKA in the germline V gene (reference sequence). V was pared by 3 bases and J by 9 bases, with 15 bases between. CDR3 loop: CSASNPPGRPQHF. The CDR3 DNA follows: TGCAGTGCTAGTAACCCCCCAGGGCGGCCCCAGCATTTT.

The chain employs TRBV12-5 and TRBJ1-2; maybe TRBD1 (6 bases). Germline CDR1 and CDR2: LGHNT and FRNRAP. Between the trimmed V and J ends, which lost 1 base and 6 bases, there was a span of 15 bases. The CDR3 spans 15 residues. CDR3: CASGLGRQAQDGYTF. In nucleotides, the CDR3 is TGTGCTAGTGGTTTGGGTAGACAGGCCCAGGATGGCTACACCTTC.

CDR3 protein: CASSGYSGTGPNNYGYTF. CDR3 DNA: TGTGCCAGCAGTGGTTACTCCGGGACAGGGCCAAATAACTATGGCTACACCTTC. This sequence joins TRBV25-1 and TRBJ1-2; 9 bases fit TRBD1. Germline V gene sequence: CDR1 MGHDK, CDR2 SYGVNS. J gave up 1 base and V 4 bases, and 13 bases lay outside the gene matches. CDR3 size: 18 residues.

This chain links TRBV7-3 with TRBJ1-1, with a possible D match to TRBD1 (6 bases). The CDR3 has 14 residues. Germline V gene sequence: CDR1 SGHTA, CDR2 FQGTGA. The V gene lost 3 bases and the J gene lost 1 base, with 9 bases spanning the gap. The CDR3 region has the DNA TGTGCCAGCAGCTTGGGACACTCGAACACTGAAGCTTTCTTT. It encodes CASSLGHSNTEAFF.

CDR3: CASPGSGRSGGELFF. Written as DNA, the CDR3 is TGTGCCAGCCCGGGGAGCGGGAGGTCGGGCGGGGAGCTGTTTTTT. The chain recombines TRBV6-5 with TRBJ2-2, with 9 bases that match TRBD2. CDR3 length: 15 residues. Per germline, CDR1 MNHEY and CDR2 SVGAGI. The V segment lost 8 bases and the J segment 7 bases; nucleotides outside the gene matches: 11.

The chain uses TRBV6-5 and TRBJ2-7; D is perhaps TRBD2 (6 bases). The ends were cut back, 8 bases at V and 6 bases at J, with 20 bases in the middle. Germline lookup yields CDR1 MNHEY and CDR2 SVGAGI. The CDR3 length is 14 residues. CDR3 coding DNA: TGTGCCAGCGAAGGGACGGCGGAGGGCGGCGAGCAGTACTTC. Protein product: CASEGTAEGGEQYF.

This rearrangement joins TRBV19 to TRBJ2-1, with 7 nucleotides matching TRBD2. The CDR3 length is 19 residues. Trimming at V came to 4 bases and at J to 0 bases, leaving 15 bases not matched to a gene. Germline CDR1 and CDR2: LNHDA and SQIVND (reference sequence). CDR3 bases: TGTGCCAGTAGTAAGGGGCGGGCTAGCGGTTTAAGCTCCTACAATGAGCAGTTCTTC. It translates to CASSKGRASGLSSYNEQFF.